Below, one T cell receptor beta chain is given with its context. Its antigen is not identified. This CDR3 contains 16 residues. V lost 5 bases and J lost 0, with 12 bases in between. CDR1 and CDR2 from the germline V gene are SGHNT and YYREEE (reference sequence). This sample was included in a study of cytomegalovirus exposure and HLA in healthy donors. Study-level background: A subsequent analysis stated that the 100 to 150 validation repertoires were run on the same platform as the approximately 700 first-cohort repertoires.

Study-wide results and limits: The classifier was said to identify cytomegalovirus status with high specificity and sensitivity.

This table comes from immunoSEQ multiplex PCR, and its TCRdb copy is limited to in-frame clones, with some not included. Among 220,000 or so clones listed, over 75% were seen once. The receptor was isolated from a woman aged 18-29 years in good health and CMV-seropositive. The sample consisted of PBMCs. This rearrangement joins TRBV5-4 to TRBJ2-6; perhaps TRBD1 as D (6 bases). CDR3 in amino acids: CASSSTGFSGANVLTF. CDR3 bases: TGTGCCAGCAGTTCTACAGGGTTCTCTGGGGCCAACGTCCTGACTTTC.